A single sample is the source of the 8 T cell receptor beta chains below, sequenced in a study of blood T cells in healthy people across ages. Together with a sample-barcoded 5' primer, a J-beta primer mix was included in a second PCR lasting about 6 to 11 cycles. A single record per CDR3 protein comes from TCRdb applying MiXCR to the 5' RACE reads. Of 850,000 to 1,300,000 distinct CDR3 sequences in the sample, 40% to 50% were seen once. The sample taken for sequencing was blood. Receptor source: an older woman in good health.

The chain employs TRBV4-1 and TRBJ2-5; weak D call: TRBD2 (6 bases). The J call may be in error: the DNA end matches TRBJ2-7 better. CDR1 is MGHRA, CDR2 YSYEKL, per germline. CDR3 size: 15 residues. The CDR3 is CASSQVAGRGYEQYF. The CDR3 nucleotides are TGCGCCAGCAGCCAAGTGGCGGGAAGAGGCTACGAGCAGTACTTC.

This chain joins TRBV7-6 and TRBJ2-7; unclear D gene. The J call may be in error: the DNA end matches TRBJ2-5 better. This CDR3 has 12 amino acids. From germline, CDR1 is SGHVS and CDR2 FNYEAQ. The CDR3 sequence: CASSFHGETQYF. The DNA of the CDR3 is TGTGCCAGCAGCTTCCACGGGGAGACCCAGTACTTC.

As regards this clonotype: One junction end disagrees with the germline gene, perhaps due to a read error. The gene calls are TRBV5-6 and TRBJ1-2; D is undetermined. CDR1 and CDR2 (germline): SGHDT, YYEEEE. The CDR3 consists of 12 residues. CDR3 amino acids: CASSFNHYSYTF. DNA for the CDR3: TGTGCCAGCAGCTTTAACCACTATAGCTACACCTTC.

This clonotype was picked up a small number of times. This chain links TRBV7-2 with TRBJ2-7, with 8 bases lining up with TRBD1. The CDR3 has 13 residues. The J segment lost 6 bases and the V segment lost 0 bases, leaving 1 base of the junction unmatched. From germline, CDR1 is SGHTA and CDR2 FQGNSA. The CDR3 region is CASSLAQGGEQYF. In DNA, the CDR3 is TGTGCCAGCAGCTTAGCACAGGGGGGCGAGCAGTACTTC.

The chain has TRBV9 and TRBJ2-1; D is unclear. The closer fit of TRBJ2-7 to the DNA end suggests the J call may be wrong. The CDR3 loop spans 17 amino acids. CDR1 and CDR2 (germline): SGDLS, YYNGEE. Here the CDR3 DNA reads TGTGCCAGCAGCGGAAGCCCGGCTCTGAGCTCCTACAATGAGCAGTACTTC. This translates into CASSGSPALSSYNEQYF.

J is TRBJ2-7 and V is TRBV10-3, with D perhaps matching TRBD1 or TRBD2 (5 bases each). The germline V gene has CDR1 ENHRY and CDR2 SYGVKD. The CDR3 length is 11 residues. V lost 7 bases to trimming and J lost 7 bases, with 11 bases between them. Written as DNA, the CDR3 is TGTGCCATCAATCAGGGCGGGGAGCAGTACTTC. It yields the protein CAINQGGEQYF.

A few counts support this clonotype. J is TRBJ2-3 and V is TRBV29-1, with 8 bases that match TRBD2. The ends lost 6 bases at V and 0 bases at J; junction bases unmatched: 8. This CDR3 contains 15 residues. The germline CDR1 and CDR2 sequences are SQVTM and ANQGSEA. The CDR3 bases are TGCAGCGTGGGTTGGACTAGCCATAGCACAGATACGCAGTATTTT. Encoded protein: CSVGWTSHSTDTQYF.

V and J are TRBV27 and TRBJ1-2; TRBD1 matches 8 bases. The CDR3 has 13 residues. Germline CDR1 is MNHEY and CDR2 is SMNVEV (reference sequence). The junction had 7 bases not matched to a gene; V was cut back by 5 bases and J by 8 bases. The CDR3 spells CASSKYRGNGYTF. The CDR3 DNA is TGTGCCAGCAGTAAGTACAGGGGGAACGGCTACACCTTC.